Here is one T cell receptor beta chain with its context. Its target antigen remains unknown. No base quality values were provided; no much bigger clone lies one nucleotide off. The cohort was made up of 650 to 700 healthy bone marrow donors. At the time of sampling, all cohort members were nominally healthy, though unrecorded immune exposures were likely present. The donor was CMV seronegative and belonged to the group of 320 or so seronegative cohort members. Each donor provided a peripheral blood sample, and peripheral blood mononuclear cells were used for TCR beta sequencing. The Qiagen DNeasy Blood Extraction Kit was used to extract genomic DNA from the blood cell samples. This entry is derived from a study of cytomegalovirus exposure and HLA in healthy donors listed by TCRdb under 2017. General notes on the study: According to an earlier analysis of around 600 of the donors, about 179 million T cells yielded 95 million to 140 million unique TCR beta sequences and approximately 300 Gb of sequence data. An early release that covered fewer than 750 HLA-typed donors contained approximately 300 gigabases of sequencing data and 70 million to 100 million unique TCR sequences. The genetic ancestry cluster associated with self-reported Caucasian donors included 80% to 90% of the approximately 410 genotyped donors. The study aimed to test whether signatures of past pathogen exposure could be identified by cataloging public T cell receptors. Using immunosequencing, the study profiled T cell repertoires from roughly 650 subjects and related those repertoires to cytomegalovirus serostatus. A separate validation cohort of approximately 130 different subjects was used in addition to the roughly 620-subject first cohort. High-throughput TCR immunosequencing, statistical association of individual TCRs with disease status, and machine learning were combined to predict cytomegalovirus infection status. To study patterns of TCR occurrence, a later analysis re-analyzed previously published TCR beta repertoires from just over 650 donors and added high-resolution HLA genotyping. In the later analysis, no new phenotypic data were used to find candidate immune exposures; instead, reliance was placed on TCR beta sequences and their occurrence across donors. An earlier analysis of about 600 of the donors used high-throughput TCR beta sequencing to judge whether each TCR beta V gene segment behaved as functional or pseudogenic. Donor age, sex, ethnicity and CMV serostatus were collected together with the repertoire data. A later genetic analysis took genome-wide SNP genotypes for about 65% of the 666 donors and used that subset as a discovery cohort. Every discovery cohort repertoire had been produced on one sequencing platform. Class I and class II HLA loci were covered by the typing at four-digit resolution. Typing coverage differed by locus: A, B, C, DRB1 and DQB1 were typed in about 629-630 donors, DQA1 in about 550, DPA1 in 606, and DPB1 in 400 to 490. Because of strong linkage in the cohort, four to six DR-DQ haplotypes were treated as single units for association and clustering. Among about 400 genotyped donors of the cohort, an average of roughly 230,000 unique TCR beta nucleotide sequences was sequenced per donor, of which about 19% were non-productive. General study outcomes and caveats: Sequencing depth was assumed to be roughly uniform across donors in the presence/absence analyses, though that assumption may not hold. In an earlier analysis of more than 500 of the donors, most TCR beta V segments appeared in productive rearrangements about 87% or about 30% of the time, broadly matching IMGT annotations. In a later analysis, over 15,000 TCR beta sequences were associated with specific HLA alleles at a false discovery rate of 0.05. HLA typing was unavailable for some donors at each locus, so association tests used only the typed subset. In a later analysis, the rate of TCR association differed among HLA loci, with DRB1 alleles having the most associated TCRs and HLA-C alleles having the fewest. According to a later analysis, parvovirus B19, influenza, CMV and Epstein-Barr virus appeared linked to several top co-occurrence clusters. In a later genetic analysis, fewer N-insertions in productive TCRs were reported among donors in an Asian-associated ancestry cluster than the roughly 700-donor mean. Most CMV-associated TCR beta chains appeared to be HLA-restricted in a later analysis, and the HLA associations seemed to be driven largely by CMV exposure. The only immune exposure information available for the cohort was CMV serostatus. A further reported finding was that TCR beta sequences accurately predicted the HLA-A and HLA-B alleles for most subjects in the first cohort. The earlier analysis of about 600 of the donors excluded approximately 15 rarely observed V segments, including chromosome 9 orphons, because counts were too low. Only TCR beta chains were sequenced in this cohort, and the absence of alpha or paired-chain data limited detectable features. Most TCR sequences were observed very rarely across donors, whereas some public TCRs were present in many individuals. In both the original and validation cohorts, the classifier was reported to diagnose cytomegalovirus status with high specificity and sensitivity. It was suggested by the authors that the approach could potentially be generalized to other disease states and immunological phenotypes. In vitro tests confirmed that a few of the cytomegalovirus-associated TCR beta chains recognize cytomegalovirus antigens. Compared with equally common non-associated chains, HLA-associated TCR beta chains in a later analysis were more clonally expanded and had lower generation probabilities. A cluster of highly shared sequence variants was judged likely to represent a technical artifact of the sequencing pipeline. The study listed 150 to 200 TCR beta chains as associated with cytomegalovirus. A later genetic analysis associated a missense DCLRE1C variant with V-gene and J-gene trimming of TCR beta chains, and an independent cohort replicated the association. When HLA alleles, especially DR and DQ, strongly co-occurred, TCR associations were difficult to assign to individual alleles. Linkage disequilibrium might explain the correlated functional status among segregating V segments, but an unknown experimental factor could not be ruled out.

The library was obtained by the immunoSEQ multiplex PCR assay. The multiplex PCR relied on a mix of 60 forward primers for TCR Vbeta segments and 13 reverse primers for TCR Jbeta segments. Amplification of the CDR3 region of rearranged TCR beta genes was performed with a multiplex PCR assay on genomic DNA. The Illumina HiSeq System was used to sequence the amplified TCR beta libraries as 87-base-pair reads. In the source study's methods: In a later analysis, around 80 million unique TCR beta chains were counted across the roughly 670 repertoires, and around 11 million of these chains were shared by at least two donors. To remove PCR and sequencing errors, raw reads were error-corrected and collapsed into unique sequences using a nearest-neighbor algorithm that merged closely related sequences. CDR3 sequences were aligned to IMGT reference sequences to assign V, D and J gene segments. For a sequence to be retained, a match of at least six nucleotides was required to both a V gene segment and a J gene segment. A rearrangement was called productive if the CDR3 had no stop codons and remained in frame with V and J, and every other rearrangement was called non-productive. Following IMGT convention, CDR3 was defined as the stretch from the second conserved V-encoded cysteine up to the conserved J-encoded phenylalanine. The earlier analysis of 587 of the donors excluded sequences that lacked an unambiguous match to a single V gene segment. In an earlier analysis of 587 of the donors, V segments were called functional above 56.7% productive rearrangements and were called segregating when the between-donor standard deviation exceeded 5%. To diagnose cytomegalovirus status from the catalog of TCR beta chain sequences, a statistical classification framework was built. In a later analysis, V and J genes were assigned by comparing TCR nucleotide sequences against IMGT/GENE-DB human TR gene sequences. Using the TCRdist pipeline, a later analysis assigned CDR3 sequences along with most-parsimonious VDJ recombination scenarios. In a later analysis, every TCR beta chain was defined by the combination of its CDR3 amino acid sequence and its V-gene family, and reads without a unique V-gene family were dropped. To address suspected cross-contamination and a sequencing artifact, a later analysis removed roughly 580 highly shared, low-generation-probability nucleotide sequences. In a later analysis, a clonal expansion index for each public chain was calculated from normalized within-repertoire ranks of inferred template counts. In a later analysis, generation probabilities were computed using a VDJ recombination model fitted to out-of-frame rearrangements, and the results were checked against IGoR. In a later analysis, hypergeometric tests were used to score TCR-TCR, TCR-HLA and TCR-CMV co-occurrence, with a repertoire-size bias correction applied to TCR pairs. In a later analysis, false discovery rates were estimated by permuting HLA or CMV assignments 20 times. In a later analysis, co-occurring TCRs were grouped with DBSCAN, and TCRdist sequence similarity was added when clustering was performed within HLA-allele-positive subsets. Repertoires with fewer than 30,000 or more than 120,000 public chains, plus five repertoires with anomalous nucleotide sharing, were excluded from co-occurrence clustering. The immuneACCESS repertoire file appears here via TCRdb, limited to in-frame rearrangements. These files lack a portion of the clones; in checked studies, under half of the deficit traces to unresolved V genes, and the cause of the others is not known. The D gene and trimming were derived from the DNA, and the V and J assignments and clone size from that table. The sample profile shows fewer than 250,000 clones; roughly 80% of them were found once. 15% to 19% of the sample is held by the ten biggest clonotypes.

This TCR was sampled from a man aged 35 to 55 in good health and CMV-seronegative. The sequencing input was PBMCs.

The DNA is as follows: TGTGCCAGCAGTTGGGACAGGGGGCCCATACCCTACGAGCAGTACTTC. Protein translation: CASSWDRGPIPYEQYF. The V and J genes are TRBV27 and TRBJ2-7, with 12 bases in between that match TRBD1. The CDR3 spans 16 residues, from the cysteine through the phenylalanine. The CDR3 DNA has 48 bases and is translated from base 1. CDR1 is given as MNHEY and CDR2 as SMNVEV, both from the germline V gene (reference sequence). Here V drops 4 bases and J drops 2 bases, and the junction holds 6 bases not matched to any gene.